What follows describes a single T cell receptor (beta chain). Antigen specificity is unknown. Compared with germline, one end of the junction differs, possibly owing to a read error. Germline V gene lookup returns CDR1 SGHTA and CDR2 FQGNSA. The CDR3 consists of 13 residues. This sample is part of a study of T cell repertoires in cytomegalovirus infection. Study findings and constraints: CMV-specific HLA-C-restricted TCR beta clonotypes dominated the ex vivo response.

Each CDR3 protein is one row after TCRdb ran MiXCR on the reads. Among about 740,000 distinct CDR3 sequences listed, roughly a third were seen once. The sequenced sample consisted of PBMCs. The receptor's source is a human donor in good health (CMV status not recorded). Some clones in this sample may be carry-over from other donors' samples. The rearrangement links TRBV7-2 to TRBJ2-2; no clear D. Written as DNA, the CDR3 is TGTGTCAGCAGCTTTCCAAACACCGGGGAGCTGTTTTTT. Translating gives CVSSFPNTGELFF. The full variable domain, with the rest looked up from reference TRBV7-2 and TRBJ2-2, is GAGVSQSPSNKVTEKGKDVELRCDPISGHTALYWYRQSLGQGLEFLIYFQGNSAPDKSGLPSDRFSAERTGGSVSTLTIQRTQQEDSAVYLCVSSFPNTGELFFGEGSRLTVL.